This T cell receptor beta chain is from a study of blood T cell repertoires in COVID-19. Across the study: Sample material is recorded as cDNA or gDNA derived from T cells, B-cell-depleted T cells, or PBMCs.

Data came from immunoSEQ multiplex PCR; TCRdb stores just in-frame clones and leaves some out. The data hold 350,000 to 450,000 clones, with 75% to 90% observed a single time. This study enrolled people aged 18 to 89 from about two dozen US geographic areas. Assignments of participants to cohorts depended upon their own reported clinical history. Deletions cut 8 bases from V and 6 bases from J, with 14 bases between. The CDR3 loop spans 14 amino acids. CDR1 and CDR2 from the germline V gene are LNHDA and SQIVND (reference sequence). This sequence joins TRBV19 and TRBJ1-6; D is perhaps TRBD1 (5 bases). This clonotype originated in a man aged 25 to 45 who had recovered from COVID-19. Sequencing was done on a sample of PBMCs or T cells enriched from blood (not recorded which). The CDR3: CASGAYAPNSPLHF. The CDR3 DNA follows: TGTGCCAGTGGGGCGTACGCGCCTAATTCACCCCTCCACTTT.